Here is one T cell receptor beta chain with its context. This CDR3 is built from 16 residues. V gave up 1 base and J gave up 5 bases; unmatched junction bases: 5. The germline V gene encodes CDR1 LGHNT and CDR2 FRNRAP. Repertoires were generated with immunoSEQ multiplex PCR, while TCRdb's copy carries only in-frame clones and drops some. This sample carries just over 80,000 clones, 80% to 85% of them seen once, and the ten largest clones take 0.47%. The sample comes from a study of T cell clones after liver transplantation. The receptor's source is a human patient who received a liver transplant. Some T cells may trace back to the graft donor. This specimen consisted of CD4+ T cells from blood, obtained 45 to 46 months after liver transplant. The rearrangement links TRBV12-5 to TRBJ2-3; 11 nucleotides match TRBD2. The CDR3 spells CASGLGTSGYGDTQYF. For the CDR3, the DNA is TGTGCTAGTGGTTTGGGGACTAGCGGGTATGGAGATACGCAGTATTTT.